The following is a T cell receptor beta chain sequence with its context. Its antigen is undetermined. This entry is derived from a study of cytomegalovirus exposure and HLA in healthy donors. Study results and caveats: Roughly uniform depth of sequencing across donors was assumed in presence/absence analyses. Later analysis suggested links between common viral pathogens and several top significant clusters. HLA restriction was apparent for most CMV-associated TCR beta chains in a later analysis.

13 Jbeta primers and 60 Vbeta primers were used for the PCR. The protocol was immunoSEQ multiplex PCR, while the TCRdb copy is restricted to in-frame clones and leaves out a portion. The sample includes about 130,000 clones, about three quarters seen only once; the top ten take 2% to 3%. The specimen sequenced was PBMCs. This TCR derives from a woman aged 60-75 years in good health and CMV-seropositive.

CDR3 DNA: TGCGCCAGCAGCCCCGGGACAGGACGCTCTGGGGCCAACGTCCTGACTTTC. Translated, it gives CASSPGTGRSGANVLTF. The V and J genes are TRBV10-2 and TRBJ2-6, with TRBD1 matching over 8 bases. CDR3 length equals 17 residues. V lost 6 bases to trimming and J lost 0 bases; unmatched junction nucleotides: 7. CDR1 WSHSY and CDR2 SAAADI come from the germline V gene.